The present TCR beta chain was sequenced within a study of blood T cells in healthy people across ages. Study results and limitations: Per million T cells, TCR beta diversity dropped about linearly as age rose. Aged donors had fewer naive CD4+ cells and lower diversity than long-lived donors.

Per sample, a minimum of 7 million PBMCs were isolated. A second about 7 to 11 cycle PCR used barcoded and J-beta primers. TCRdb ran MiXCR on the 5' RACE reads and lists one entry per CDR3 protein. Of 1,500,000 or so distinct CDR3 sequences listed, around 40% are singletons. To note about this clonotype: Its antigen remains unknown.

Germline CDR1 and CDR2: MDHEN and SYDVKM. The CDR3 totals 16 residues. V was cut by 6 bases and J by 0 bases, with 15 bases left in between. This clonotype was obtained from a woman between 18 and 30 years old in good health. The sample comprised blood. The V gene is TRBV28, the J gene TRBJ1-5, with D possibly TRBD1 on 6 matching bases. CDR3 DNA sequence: TGTGCCAGCAGCCCGGGGGCCAGCTATAGCAATCAGCCCCAGCATTTT. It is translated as CASSPGASYSNQPQHF. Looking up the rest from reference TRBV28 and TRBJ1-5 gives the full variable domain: DVKVTQSSRYLVKRTGEKVFLECVQDMDHENMFWYRQDPGLGLRLIYFSYDVKMKEKGDIPEGYSVSREKKERFSLILESASTNQTSMYLCASSPGASYSNQPQHFGDGTRLSIL.